This TCR beta chain was sequenced during a study of blood T cell repertoires in COVID-19. Study summary: The samples span acute and convalescent COVID-19 from the United States, Italy and Spain. Sources were T cells, B-cell-depleted T cells, or PBMCs; the material itself was cDNA or gDNA.

V lost 4 bases and J 2 bases, leaving 15 bases between the germline ends. The CDR3 spans 15 residues. Germline CDR1 and CDR2: SGHVS and FNYEAQ. Per the original data handling: Reference gene primer amplification gave estimated nucleated cell counts. Measured with immunoSEQ multiplex PCR; TCRdb has only the in-frame clones, and not every one. V, J and clone size are taken as reported in that table, and D and trimming were inferred from the DNA itself. The sample consists of approximately 260,000 clones, roughly 88% of them appearing once. Sequencing was carried out using peripheral blood. The sequence came from a woman aged 70 to 79 with acute or convalescent COVID-19. The J gene is TRBJ2-7, the V gene TRBV7-6, with a tentative D call TRBD1 (5 bases). CDR3 sequence (DNA): TGTGCCAGCAGCTCCCAATCGGAAGGGGCCTACGAGCAGTACTTC. It specifies CASSSQSEGAYEQYF.